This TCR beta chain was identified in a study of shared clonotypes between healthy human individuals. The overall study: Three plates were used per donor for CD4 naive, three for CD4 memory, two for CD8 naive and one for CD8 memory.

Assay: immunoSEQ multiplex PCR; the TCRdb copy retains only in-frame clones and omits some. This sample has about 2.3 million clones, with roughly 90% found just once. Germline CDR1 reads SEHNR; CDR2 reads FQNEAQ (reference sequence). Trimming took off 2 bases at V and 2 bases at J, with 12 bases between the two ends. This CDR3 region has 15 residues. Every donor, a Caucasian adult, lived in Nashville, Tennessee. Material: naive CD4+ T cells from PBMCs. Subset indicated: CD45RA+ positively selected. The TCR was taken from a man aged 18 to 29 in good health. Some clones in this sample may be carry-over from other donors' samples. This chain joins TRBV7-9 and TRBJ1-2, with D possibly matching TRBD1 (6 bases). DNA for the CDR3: TGTGCCAGCAGCTTAACGGGGGGCACGAACTATGGCTACACCTTC. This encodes CASSLTGGTNYGYTF.